The clone carrying this T cell receptor beta chain was found many times. The data derive from a study of T-cell reconstitution after alpha-beta-depleted transplantation in children. Germline trimming cut 5 bases from V and 4 bases from J; bases unmatched to any gene: 6. CDR1 and CDR2 (germline): DFQATT, SNEGSKA (reference sequence). This CDR3 region has 14 residues. Unique molecular identifiers featured in how the TCRbeta library was prepared. MiXCR, applied by TCRdb to the PCR reads, yields one record per CDR3 protein. The sample carries 190,000 or so distinct CDR3 sequences, approximately 6.8% recorded once.

The TCR comes from a human donor who donated a stem cell graft to a child with Wiskott-Aldrich syndrome. V gene TRBV20-1 combines with J gene TRBJ2-3; 10 nucleotides align to TRBD2. This material consisted of PBMCs from the stem cell graft donor, taken from the stem cell graft. DNA of the CDR3: TGCAGTGCTGTAGCGGGAGGTTCCCCAGATACGCAGTATTTT. Its translation is CSAVAGGSPDTQYF.